This TCR beta chain was sequenced for a study of cytomegalovirus exposure and HLA in healthy donors. In the PCR, 60 Vbeta and 13 Jbeta primers were used. TCRdb keeps only in-frame clones here, not all; method: immunoSEQ multiplex PCR. The sample lists around 94,000 clones; just under 80% were seen once. Study-wide points: A later analysis linked a missense variant in DCLRE1C to the trimming of TCR beta V and J genes. Other equally common chains were less clonally expanded than HLA-associated TCR beta chains, a later analysis showed. Specificity for CMV antigens was confirmed in vitro for three of the CMV-associated chains.

Worth noting for this clone: Its target is unknown.

With 6 bases removed from V and 0 bases from J, the gap between germline ends came to 6 bases. Germline V gene sequence: CDR1 ENHRY, CDR2 SYGVKD. The CDR3 is made up of 13 amino acids. The chain carries TRBV10-3 and TRBJ1-3; tentative D call: TRBD1 (6 bases). Sample: PBMCs. The TCR was taken from a male donor in good health and CMV-seropositive. The CDR3 DNA reads as TGTGCCATCAGGGACAGCTCTGGAAACACCATATATTTT. This translates into CAIRDSSGNTIYF.